This TCR beta chain was identified during a study of shared clonotypes between healthy human individuals. Study findings and constraints: Incompleteness in sorted-subset sequencing, despite large depth, was shown by rarefaction.

CDR1 and CDR2 from the germline V gene are SGDLS and YYNGEE. The CDR3 consists of 14 residues. Trimming shortened V by 6 bases and J by 6 bases, and 15 bases separated the two germline ends. This clone showed up just once. As yet, its antigen is unknown. Repertoires were generated with immunoSEQ multiplex PCR, while TCRdb's copy carries only in-frame clones and drops some. The table records some 1.5 million clones, roughly 95% of them present only once. V and J are TRBV9 and TRBJ2-2; D is possibly TRBD2 (7 bases). Sequencing was performed on naive CD4+ T cells sorted from blood. The subset here: CD45RA+ positively selected. This sequence originates from a man between 25 and 39 years old in good health. CDR3 DNA: TGTGCCAGCAATAAGGGGGGGAGCCCCGGGGAGCTGTTTTTT. Amino acid sequence: CASNKGGSPGELFF. The full variable domain, in which reference TRBV9 and TRBJ2-2 provide the parts outside the CDR3, is DSGVTQTPKHLITATGQRVTLRCSPRSGDLSVYWYQQSLDQGLQFLIQYYNGEERAKGNILERFSAQQFPDLHSELNLSSLELGDSALYFCASNKGGSPGELFFGEGSRLTVL.